This TCR beta chain is from a study of cytomegalovirus exposure and HLA in healthy donors. On this clone: Its target is not known.

Regarding the study as a whole: In a later analysis, common viral pathogens appeared linked to several of the most significant clusters.

The germline gives CDR1 MNHNS, CDR2 SASEGT. With V trimmed by 2 bases and J by 3 bases, 7 bases remained unmatched. There are 15 residues in the CDR3. 13 Jbeta primers and 60 Vbeta primers were used for the PCR. Sequencing was performed with immunoSEQ multiplex PCR; in TCRdb, only in-frame clones are kept and a portion is missing. In the table there are around 130,000 clones, about 74% of which are singletons. The rearrangement joins TRBV6-1 to TRBJ2-7; TRBD2 matches at 7 bases. The specimen was PBMCs. The TCR sequence derives from a man aged 40-49 years in good health and CMV-seropositive. The CDR3, as DNA: TGTGCCAGCAGTGAACGGGGGGAGGTGAACTACGAGCAGTACTTC. It yields the protein CASSERGEVNYEQYF.